There are many counts of the clone carrying this T cell receptor beta chain. The target antigen is unknown. Germline V gene sequence: CDR1 DFQATT, CDR2 SNEGSKA (reference sequence). The CDR3 is 13 amino acids. The V segment lost 5 bases and the J segment 5 bases; nucleotides outside the gene matches: 9. This specimen belongs to a study of T cells in Graves' hyperthyroidism and ophthalmopathy. Study-level information: Peripheral blood draws took place at initial diagnosis, ahead of any treatment. The study's findings and limits: Classification by a 13 V-J model distinguished ophthalmopathy from stable hyperthyroidism. Ophthalmopathy, as predicted by the model, came a median roughly 6.3 months after the prediction. In the blood, most expanded thyroid clonotypes above 0.001 appeared as well.

Amplification targeted TCR beta CDR3 regions from RNA transcripts. TCR CDR3 underwent first-round RT-PCR with the HTBI primer set. One entry per CDR3 protein, called by TCRdb with MiXCR from the multiplex PCR reads. The sample consists of around 340,000 distinct CDR3 sequences, 15% to 20% of them appearing once. This receptor was identified in a woman in her thirties or forties with Graves' ophthalmopathy. Material for sequencing was blood. The gene calls are TRBV20-1 and TRBJ2-7, with TRBD2 matching over 7 bases. As DNA, the CDR3 is TGCAGTGCTGGGAGGGGCTATTTAAACGAGCAGTACTTC. Translated, it gives CSAGRGYLNEQYF.